What follows are 30 T cell receptor beta chains derived from one specimen sequenced in a study of OX40 agonist ivuxolimab in advanced cancers. Data came from immunoSEQ multiplex PCR; TCRdb stores just in-frame clones and leaves some out. The repertoire consists of about 62,000 clones, with roughly 80% occurring once and the leading ten covering 3.5% to 4%. The material sequenced was CD4+ or CD8+ T cells sorted from blood, taken in a trial of the OX40 agonist ivuxolimab. The receptors originated from an adult with an advanced solid tumor such as melanoma, head and neck, liver or kidney cancer.

Only a few counts were recorded for this clone. The rearrangement uses TRBV5-6 and TRBJ2-3; 11 bases agree with TRBD2. After removal of 3 bases from V and 0 bases from J, the junction contained 6 bases not matched to a gene. The CDR3 has 17 residues. Germline V gives CDR1 SGHDT, CDR2 YYEEEE. This chain's CDR3 is CASSYPGLAVSTDTQYF. CDR3 bases: TGTGCCAGCAGCTACCCGGGACTAGCGGTTAGCACAGATACGCAGTATTTT.

The chain has TRBV5-1 and TRBJ2-7; either TRBD1 or TRBD2 may supply D (5 bases each). This CDR3 spans 13 amino acids. The germline CDR1 and CDR2 sequences are SGHRS and YFSETQ. Trimming pared 2 bases from V and 0 bases from J, leaving 6 bases between. The CDR3 DNA sequence: TGCGCCAGCAGCTTCGGGGCCTCCTACGAGCAGTACTTC. This sequence encodes CASSFGASYEQYF.

This chain joins TRBV7-3 and TRBJ2-7; no definite D call. The V and J ends lost 2 bases and 2 bases respectively, with 7 bases between them. The CDR3 is made up of 13 amino acids. CDR1 and CDR2 (germline): SGHTA, FQGTGA. The CDR3 DNA reads as TGTGCCAGCAGCTTAGACCTAACCTACGAGCAGTACTTC. This sequence encodes CASSLDLTYEQYF. Using reference TRBV7-3 and TRBJ2-7 for the parts outside the CDR3, the full variable domain is GAGVSQTPSNKVTEKGKYVELRCDPISGHTALYWYRQSLGQGPEFLIYFQGTGAADDSGLPNDRFFAVRPEGSVSTLKIQRTERGDSAVYLCASSLDLTYEQYFGPGTRLTVT.

The chain combines TRBV19 with TRBJ2-2, with D perhaps assigned TRBD1 or TRBD2 (5 bases each). V lost 6 bases to trimming and J lost 0 bases, with 14 bases between them. Germline CDR1 and CDR2: LNHDA and SQIVND (reference sequence). CDR3 size: 16 residues. CDR3 in DNA: TGTGCCAGTAGCGCCTTCGGGGCGACGAACACCGGGGAGCTGTTTTTT. The encoded protein is CASSAFGATNTGELFF.

This chain connects TRBV4-1 to TRBJ2-7; D is ambiguous. The V gene lost 0 bases and the J gene lost 6 bases, with 18 bases spanning the gap. Germline CDR1 and CDR2: MGHRA and YSYEKL. This CDR3 is built from 16 residues. The CDR3 bases are TGCGCCAGCAGCCAAGATGTTGGGGATCAGGATGGCGAGCAGTACTTC. This translates into CASSQDVGDQDGEQYF.

The DNA for the CDR3 is TGTGCCAGCGCCCGGGACAGGGGGGTGGCCGAGCAGTACTTC. Translating gives CASARDRGVAEQYF. The chain links TRBV2 to TRBJ2-7; TRBD1 aligns across 11 bases. Trimming removed 8 bases from V and 6 bases from J; junction bases left unmatched: 9. The CDR3 has 14 residues. Germline V gene data show CDR1 as SNHLY and CDR2 as FYNNEI.

The chain is built from TRBV7-9 and TRBJ1-4; perhaps TRBD1 as D (6 bases). This CDR3 spans 14 amino acids. Germline V gene sequence: CDR1 SEHNR, CDR2 FQNEAQ (reference sequence). Between the trimmed V and J ends, which lost 7 bases and 1 base, there was a span of 10 bases. The CDR3 nucleotides are TGTGCCAGCATCATAGGGGGAACTAATGAAAAACTGTTTTTT. Amino acids: CASIIGGTNEKLFF.

This chain connects TRBV5-1 to TRBJ2-7; D gene unclear. Trimming pared 0 bases from V and 2 bases from J, leaving 9 bases between. This CDR3 has 14 residues. Germline V gene lookup returns CDR1 SGHRS and CDR2 YFSETQ. This CDR3 reads CASSLDSSAYEQYF. CDR3 in DNA: TGCGCCAGCAGCTTGGACAGCTCAGCCTACGAGCAGTACTTC.

V gene TRBV21-1 combines with J gene TRBJ1-2. TRBV21-1 is a recognized pseudogene. The CDR3 spans 17 residues. As DNA, the CDR3 is TGTGCCAGCAGCAAAAGGGGAGACACTCCCCTGGGGTATGGCTACACCTTC. As protein: CASSKRGDTPLGYGYTF.

The gene calls are TRBV7-3 and TRBJ2-1; 7 bases line up with TRBD2. This CDR3 is built from 15 residues. Trimming at V came to 5 bases and at J to 9 bases, leaving 13 bases not matched to a gene. Germline V gene data show CDR1 as SGHTA and CDR2 as FQGTGA. This CDR3 is CASSGSGTTIGEQFF. The CDR3 nucleotides are TGTGCCAGCAGCGGGTCCGGGACTACCATCGGTGAGCAGTTCTTC. Combining the CDR3 with reference TRBV7-3 and TRBJ2-1 gives the whole variable domain GAGVSQTPSNKVTEKGKYVELRCDPISGHTALYWYRQSLGQGPEFLIYFQGTGAADDSGLPNDRFFAVRPEGSVSTLKIQRTERGDSAVYLCASSGSGTTIGEQFFGPGTRLTVL.

In this sample, this clone turned up once. The chain recombines TRBV10-1 with TRBJ2-1; D gene unclear. The germline gives CDR1 WNHNN, CDR2 SYGVQD (reference sequence). Deletions cut 6 bases from V and 7 bases from J, with 10 bases between. This CDR3 contains 12 residues. The CDR3 loop is CASSVQLNEQFF. As DNA, the CDR3 is TGCGCCAGCAGCGTACAGCTTAATGAGCAGTTCTTC.

The V call is TRBV28, the J call TRBJ2-7; D gene uncertain. This CDR3 contains 11 residues. Trimming pared 8 bases from V and 4 bases from J, leaving 9 bases between. Germline assignment: CDR1 MDHEN and CDR2 SYDVKM. CDR3: CASSITYEQYF. CDR3 nucleotides: TGTGCCAGCTCAATTACTTACGAGCAGTACTTC.

The rearrangement joins TRBV4-2 to TRBJ2-7; 8 bases fit TRBD1. V dropped 4 bases and J dropped 5; count of bases not matched to a gene: 7. CDR3 length: 14 residues. CDR1 is LGHNA, CDR2 YNFKEQ, per germline. The DNA of the CDR3 is TGTGCCAGCAGCCCCCGGACAGGGAATAACGAGCAGTACTTC. Protein sequence: CASSPRTGNNEQYF.

The chain joins TRBV15 to TRBJ2-5; the match to TRBD2 covers 14 bases. The DNA matches TRBJ2-7 better at its end, which makes the J call doubtful. The CDR3 has 18 amino acids. The germline V gene has CDR1 LNHNV and CDR2 YYDKDF (reference sequence). The chain's CDR3 is CATSRDWGLAGVSYEQYF. The DNA for the CDR3 is TGTGCCACCAGCAGAGATTGGGGACTAGCGGGGGTTTCCTACGAGCAGTACTTC.

A word on this clone: The identical CDR3 is also encoded by other nucleotide sequences in the sample. This sequence joins TRBV27 and TRBJ2-7, with TRBD2 matching 9 bases. Germline CDR1 and CDR2: MNHEY and SMNVEV (reference sequence). With 2 bases clipped from V and 4 bases from J, the junction kept 0 bases outside the gene matches. CDR3 size: 13 residues. The CDR3 loop reads CASSLTSGYEQYF. The DNA of the CDR3 is TGTGCCAGCAGTTTAACTAGCGGGTACGAGCAGTACTTC.

The chain has TRBV19 and TRBJ2-2; 7 bases are a match to TRBD1. CDR1 is LNHDA and CDR2 is SQIVND in the germline V gene (reference sequence). V trimming: 8 bases; J trimming: 5 bases; junction bases outside the gene matches: 8. The CDR3 sequence is 14 residues long. The CDR3 nucleotides read TGTGCCAGTGGCTACAGGGGCAGGACCGGGGAGCTGTTTTTT. Protein sequence: CASGYRGRTGELFF.

V and J are TRBV4-1 and TRBJ2-7, with 8 bases aligning to TRBD2. V lost 1 base, J lost 0 bases, and 5 bases stayed unmatched. Germline V lookup: CDR1 MGHRA, CDR2 YSYEKL. This CDR3 has 16 amino acids. CDR3 sequence: CASSQAAGGSSYEQYF. CDR3 DNA: TGCGCCAGCAGCCAAGCCGCGGGAGGCAGCTCCTACGAGCAGTACTTC.

This chain connects TRBV11-2 to TRBJ2-3; D is undetermined. CDR1 and CDR2 from the germline V gene are SGHAT and FQNNGV. The CDR3 runs 12 residues. V gave up 5 bases and J gave up 3 bases, with 6 bases separating them. DNA for the CDR3: TGTGCCAGCAGCCGAATTACAGATACGCAGTATTTT. It encodes CASSRITDTQYF. The full variable domain, its missing parts supplied by reference TRBV11-2 and TRBJ2-3, is EAGVAQSPRYKIIEKRQSVAFWCNPISGHATLYWYQQILGQGPKLLIQFQNNGVVDDSQLPKDRFSAERLKGVDSTLKIQPAKLEDSAVYLCASSRITDTQYFGPGTRLTVL.

The J gene is TRBJ2-5, the V gene TRBV11-2; D is unclear. Deletions cut 1 base from V and 4 bases from J, with 7 bases between. Germline loops: CDR1 SGHAT, CDR2 FQNNGV. This CDR3 spans 13 amino acids. The CDR3 here is CASSLVVGETQYF. The CDR3 DNA reads TGTGCCAGCAGCTTAGTGGTGGGAGAGACCCAGTACTTC.

This clone was counted a single time. The chain joins TRBV7-9 to TRBJ2-3, with D possibly being TRBD2 (6 bases). Germline V gives CDR1 SEHNR, CDR2 FQNEAQ (reference sequence). The CDR3 has 15 residues. The V and J ends lost 3 bases and 1 base respectively, with 11 bases between them. The CDR3 coding sequence is TGTGCCAGCAGCTTTGGGGGGATCGGCACAGATACGCAGTATTTT. Translated: CASSFGGIGTDTQYF.

This clone was observed a few times. In the same sample, other DNA sequences code for this CDR3. The rearrangement uses TRBV6-5 and TRBJ2-3; D gene unclear. The germline V gene has CDR1 MNHEY and CDR2 SVGAGI. Trimming shortened V by 5 bases and J by 6 bases, and 6 bases separated the two germline ends. This CDR3 spans 11 amino acids. CDR3 protein: CASSPGDTQYF. In nucleotides, the CDR3 is TGTGCCAGCAGTCCTGGGGATACGCAGTATTTT.

The rearrangement uses TRBV11-2 and TRBJ2-1; 8 nucleotides line up with TRBD2. Germline CDR1 is SGHAT and CDR2 is FQNNGV. The CDR3 is 15 residues long. V shed 8 bases, J shed 5 bases, and the junction held 11 bases outside the gene matches. The CDR3 spells CASSEAGGGDNEQFF. The CDR3 DNA sequence: TGTGCCAGCTCGGAGGCGGGAGGTGGTGACAATGAGCAGTTCTTC.

V and J are TRBV28 and TRBJ2-5, with 10 bases lining up with TRBD1. Germline V gene lookup returns CDR1 MDHEN and CDR2 SYDVKM. This CDR3 contains 14 residues. The V segment lost 6 bases and the J segment 4 bases; nucleotides outside the gene matches: 5. CDR3 sequence: CASRTGGKGETQYF. The DNA for the CDR3 is TGTGCCAGCAGGACAGGGGGCAAGGGAGAGACCCAGTACTTC.

J is TRBJ2-2 and V is TRBV5-1; D perhaps matches TRBD2 (6 bases). The germline gives CDR1 SGHRS, CDR2 YFSETQ. V lost 5 bases to trimming and J lost 3 bases, with 11 bases between them. This CDR3 region has 14 residues. The CDR3 loop reads CASRLAGYTGELFF. The CDR3 bases are TGCGCCAGCAGACTAGCCGGATACACCGGGGAGCTGTTTTTT.

In DNA form, the CDR3 reads TGTGCCAGCCGTAGAAGACCGGGAACAGGGGTATCCTACGAGCAGTACTTC. Its translation is CASRRRPGTGVSYEQYF. V is TRBV11-2 and J is TRBJ2-7; 7 bases are shared with TRBD1. This CDR3 contains 17 residues. Germline CDR1 is SGHAT and CDR2 is FQNNGV. J was trimmed by 1 base and V by 8 bases; bases with no gene match: 17.

The chain is built from TRBV5-1 and TRBJ2-7; the match to TRBD2 covers 13 bases. In germline, CDR1 is SGHRS, CDR2 YFSETQ. The trim removed 4 bases at V and 0 bases at J, leaving 7 bases unmatched. This CDR3 has 17 residues. The CDR3 loop is CASSKGLAGDLSYEQYF. DNA for the CDR3: TGCGCCAGCAGCAAAGGACTAGCGGGGGACCTCTCCTACGAGCAGTACTTC.

V and J are TRBV6-5 and TRBJ2-5; the D gene is possibly TRBD2 (6 bases). V gave up 6 bases and J gave up 4 bases, with 12 bases separating them. This CDR3 comprises 13 residues. Per germline, CDR1 MNHEY and CDR2 SVGAGI. Written as DNA, the CDR3 is TGTGCCAGCAGGGCGATGGGAGGAGAGACCCAGTACTTC. This codes for CASRAMGGETQYF.

The chain links TRBV28 to TRBJ2-3, with TRBD2 as a possible D gene (5 bases). This CDR3 region has 11 residues. Germline CDR1 is MDHEN and CDR2 is SYDVKM. Trimming stripped 6 bases from V and 9 bases from J, with 10 bases between. The chain's CDR3 is CASSSPGTQYF. CDR3 DNA: TGTGCCAGCAGCTCGCCGGGAACGCAGTATTTT. Combining the CDR3 with reference TRBV28 and TRBJ2-3 gives the whole variable domain DVKVTQSSRYLVKRTGEKVFLECVQDMDHENMFWYRQDPGLGLRLIYFSYDVKMKEKGDIPEGYSVSREKKERFSLILESASTNQTSMYLCASSSPGTQYFGPGTRLTVL.

Worth noting for this clone: At one end the junction does not follow the germline gene, possibly because of a read error. The V gene is TRBV11-1, the J gene TRBJ2-1; D possibly uses TRBD1 or TRBD2 (7 bases each). CDR1 SGHAT and CDR2 FQDESV come from the germline V gene (reference sequence). The CDR3 is 12 residues long. The CDR3: CASSPIRAGGVF. Written as DNA, the CDR3 is TGTGCCAGCAGCCCGATCCGGGCAGGGGGGGTCTTC.

The rearrangement links TRBV5-1 to TRBJ2-7; 9 nucleotides align to TRBD1. The CDR3 contains 18 residues. The germline V gene has CDR1 SGHRS and CDR2 YFSETQ. Germline trimming cut 5 bases from V and 5 bases from J; bases unmatched to any gene: 20. The CDR3 is CASRDTGTGNAPSHEQYF. CDR3 sequence (DNA): TGCGCCAGCAGGGATACCGGGACAGGGAATGCCCCGTCCCACGAGCAGTACTTC.